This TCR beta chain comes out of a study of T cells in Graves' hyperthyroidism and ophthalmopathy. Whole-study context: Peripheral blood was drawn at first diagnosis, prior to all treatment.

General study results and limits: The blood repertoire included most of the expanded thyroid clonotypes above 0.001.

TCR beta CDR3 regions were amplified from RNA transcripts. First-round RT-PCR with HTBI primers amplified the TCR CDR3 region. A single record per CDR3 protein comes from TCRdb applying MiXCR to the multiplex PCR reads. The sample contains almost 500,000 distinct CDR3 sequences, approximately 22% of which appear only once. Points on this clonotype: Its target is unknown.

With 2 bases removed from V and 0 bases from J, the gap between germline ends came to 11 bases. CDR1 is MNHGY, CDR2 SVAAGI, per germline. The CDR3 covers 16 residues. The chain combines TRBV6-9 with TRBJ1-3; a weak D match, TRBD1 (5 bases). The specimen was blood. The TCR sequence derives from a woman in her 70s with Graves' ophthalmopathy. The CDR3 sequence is CASSYPGTTSGNTIYF. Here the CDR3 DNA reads TGTGCCAGCAGTTATCCTGGGACGACCTCTGGAAACACCATATATTTT.